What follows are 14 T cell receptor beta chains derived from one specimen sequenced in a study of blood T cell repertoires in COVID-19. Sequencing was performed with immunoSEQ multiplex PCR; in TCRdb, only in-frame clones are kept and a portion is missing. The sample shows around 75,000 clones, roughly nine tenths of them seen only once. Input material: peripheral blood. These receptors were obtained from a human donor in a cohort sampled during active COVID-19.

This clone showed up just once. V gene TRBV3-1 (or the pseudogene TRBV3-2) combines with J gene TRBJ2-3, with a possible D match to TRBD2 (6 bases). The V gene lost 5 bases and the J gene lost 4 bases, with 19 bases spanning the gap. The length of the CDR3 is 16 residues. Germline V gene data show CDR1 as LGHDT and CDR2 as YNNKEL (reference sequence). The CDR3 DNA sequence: TGTGCCAGCAGCGGACGGACGGGGGTGGTCTCAGATACGCAGTATTTT. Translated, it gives CASSGRTGVVSDTQYF.

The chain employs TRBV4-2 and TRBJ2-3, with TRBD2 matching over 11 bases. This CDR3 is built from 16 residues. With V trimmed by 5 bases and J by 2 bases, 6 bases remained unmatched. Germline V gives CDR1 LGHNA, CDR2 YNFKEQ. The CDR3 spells CASSSGLADPTDTQYF. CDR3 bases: TGTGCCAGCAGCTCGGGACTAGCGGACCCCACAGATACGCAGTATTTT.

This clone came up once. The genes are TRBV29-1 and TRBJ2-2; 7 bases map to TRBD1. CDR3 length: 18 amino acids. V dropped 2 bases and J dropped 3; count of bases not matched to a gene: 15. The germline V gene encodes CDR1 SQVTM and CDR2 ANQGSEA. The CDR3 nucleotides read TGCAGCGTTGAATCGCCCCTTGAGGGGACAGAAGACACCGGGGAGCTGTTTTTT. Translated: CSVESPLEGTEDTGELFF.

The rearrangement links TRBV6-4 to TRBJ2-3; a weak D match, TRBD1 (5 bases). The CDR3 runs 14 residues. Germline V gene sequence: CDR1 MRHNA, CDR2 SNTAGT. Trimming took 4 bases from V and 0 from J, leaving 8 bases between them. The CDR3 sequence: CASSVTGSTDTQYF. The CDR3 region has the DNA TGTGCCAGCAGTGTAACAGGCAGCACAGATACGCAGTATTTT.

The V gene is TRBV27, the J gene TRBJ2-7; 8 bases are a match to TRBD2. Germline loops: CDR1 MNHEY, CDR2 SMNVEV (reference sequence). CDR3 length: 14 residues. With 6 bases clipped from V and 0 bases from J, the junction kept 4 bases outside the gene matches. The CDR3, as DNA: TGTGCCAGCAGCCGAGCGGGGGCCTCCTACGAGCAGTACTTC. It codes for CASSRAGASYEQYF.

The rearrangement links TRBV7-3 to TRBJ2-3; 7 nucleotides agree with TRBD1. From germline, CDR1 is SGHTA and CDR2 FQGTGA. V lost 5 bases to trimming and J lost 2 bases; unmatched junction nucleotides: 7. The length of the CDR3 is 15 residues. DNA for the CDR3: TGTGCCAGCAGCGCGTCGGGACAGACCACAGATACGCAGTATTTT. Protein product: CASSASGQTTDTQYF. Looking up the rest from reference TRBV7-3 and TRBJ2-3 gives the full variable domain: GAGVSQTPSNKVTEKGKYVELRCDPISGHTALYWYRQSLGQGPEFLIYFQGTGAADDSGLPNDRFFAVRPEGSVSTLKIQRTERGDSAVYLCASSASGQTTDTQYFGPGTRLTVL.

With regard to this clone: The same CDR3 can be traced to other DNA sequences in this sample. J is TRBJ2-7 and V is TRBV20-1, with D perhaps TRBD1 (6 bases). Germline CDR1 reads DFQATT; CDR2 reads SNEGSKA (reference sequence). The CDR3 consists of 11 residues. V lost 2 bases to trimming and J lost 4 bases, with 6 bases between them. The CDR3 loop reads CSARQGYEQYF. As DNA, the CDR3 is TGCAGTGCTAGACAGGGGTACGAGCAGTACTTC.

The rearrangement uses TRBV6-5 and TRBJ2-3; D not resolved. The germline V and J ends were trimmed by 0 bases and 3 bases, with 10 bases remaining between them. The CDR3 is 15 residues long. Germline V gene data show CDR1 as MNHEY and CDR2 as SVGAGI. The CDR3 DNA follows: TGTGCCAGCAGTTACTCCGGAGCAATAACAGATACGCAGTATTTT. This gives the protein CASSYSGAITDTQYF.

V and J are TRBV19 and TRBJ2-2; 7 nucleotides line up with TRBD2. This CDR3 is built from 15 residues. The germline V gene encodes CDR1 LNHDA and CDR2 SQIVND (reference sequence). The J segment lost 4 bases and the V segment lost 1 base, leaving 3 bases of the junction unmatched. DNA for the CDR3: TGTGCCAGTAGTATAGGCGGGAGCGTCACCGGGGAGCTGTTTTTT. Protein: CASSIGGSVTGELFF.

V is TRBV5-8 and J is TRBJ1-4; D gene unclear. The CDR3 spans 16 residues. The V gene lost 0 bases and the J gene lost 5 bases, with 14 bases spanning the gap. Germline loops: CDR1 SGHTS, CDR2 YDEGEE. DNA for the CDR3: TGTGCCAGCAGCTTGGGGTGGGCGCACTCCAATGAAAAACTGTTTTTT. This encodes CASSLGWAHSNEKLFF.

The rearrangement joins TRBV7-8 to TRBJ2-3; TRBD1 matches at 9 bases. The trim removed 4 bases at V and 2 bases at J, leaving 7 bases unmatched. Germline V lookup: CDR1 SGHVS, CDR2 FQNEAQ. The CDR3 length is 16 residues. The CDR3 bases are TGTGCCAGCAGCTCAAAACAGGGGGCAGTCACAGATACGCAGTATTTT. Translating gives CASSSKQGAVTDTQYF.

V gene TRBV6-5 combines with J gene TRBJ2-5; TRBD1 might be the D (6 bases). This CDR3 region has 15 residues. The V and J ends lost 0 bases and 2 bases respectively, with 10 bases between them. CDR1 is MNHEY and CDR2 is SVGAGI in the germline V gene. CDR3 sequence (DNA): TGTGCCAGCAGTTACTCGGTGGGGGCTCAAGAGACCCAGTACTTC. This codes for CASSYSVGAQETQYF.

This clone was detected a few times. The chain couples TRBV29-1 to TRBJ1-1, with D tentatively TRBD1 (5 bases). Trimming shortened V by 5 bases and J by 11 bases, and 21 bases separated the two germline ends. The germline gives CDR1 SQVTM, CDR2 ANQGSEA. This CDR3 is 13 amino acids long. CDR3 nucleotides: TGCAGCGTTATTTCACAGGTCACTTATGGGGCTTTCTTT. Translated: CSVISQVTYGAFF.

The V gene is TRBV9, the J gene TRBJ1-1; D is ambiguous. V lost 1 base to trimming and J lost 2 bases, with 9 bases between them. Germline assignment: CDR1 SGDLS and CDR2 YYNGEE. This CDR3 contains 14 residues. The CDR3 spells CASSVSSGNTEAFF. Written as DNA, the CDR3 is TGTGCCAGCAGCGTATCTTCGGGTAACACTGAAGCTTTCTTT.